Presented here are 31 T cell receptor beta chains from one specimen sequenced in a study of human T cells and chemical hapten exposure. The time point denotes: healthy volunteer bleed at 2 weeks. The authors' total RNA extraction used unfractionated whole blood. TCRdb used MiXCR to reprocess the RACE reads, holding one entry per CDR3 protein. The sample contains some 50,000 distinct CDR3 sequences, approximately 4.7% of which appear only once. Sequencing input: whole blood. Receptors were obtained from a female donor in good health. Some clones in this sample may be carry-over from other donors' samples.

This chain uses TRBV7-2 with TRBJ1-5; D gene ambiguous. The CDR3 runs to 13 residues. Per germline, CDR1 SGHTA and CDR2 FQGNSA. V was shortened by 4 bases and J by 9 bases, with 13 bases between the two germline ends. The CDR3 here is CASSSGLQRPQHF. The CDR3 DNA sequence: TGTGCCAGCAGCTCAGGACTTCAGAGGCCCCAGCATTTT.

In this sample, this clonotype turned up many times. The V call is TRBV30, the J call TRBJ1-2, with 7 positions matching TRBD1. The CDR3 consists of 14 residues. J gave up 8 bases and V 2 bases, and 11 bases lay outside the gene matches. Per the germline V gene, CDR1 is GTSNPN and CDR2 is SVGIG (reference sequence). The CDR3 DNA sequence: TGTGCCTGGAGTCCCCAGACAGGGTGGTACGGCTACACCTTC. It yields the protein CAWSPQTGWYGYTF.

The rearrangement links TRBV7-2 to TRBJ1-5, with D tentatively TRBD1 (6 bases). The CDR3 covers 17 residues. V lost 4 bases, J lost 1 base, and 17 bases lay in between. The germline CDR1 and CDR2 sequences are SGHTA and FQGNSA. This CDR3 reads CASSSRLAGASNQPQHF. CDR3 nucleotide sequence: TGTGCCAGCAGCTCCCGGTTGGCAGGGGCCAGCAATCAGCCCCAGCATTTT. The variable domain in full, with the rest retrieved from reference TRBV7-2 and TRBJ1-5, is GAGVSQSPSNKVTEKGKDVELRCDPISGHTALYWYRQSLGQGLEFLIYFQGNSAPDKSGLPSDRFSAERTGGSVSTLTIQRTQQEDSAVYLCASSSRLAGASNQPQHFGDGTRLSIL.

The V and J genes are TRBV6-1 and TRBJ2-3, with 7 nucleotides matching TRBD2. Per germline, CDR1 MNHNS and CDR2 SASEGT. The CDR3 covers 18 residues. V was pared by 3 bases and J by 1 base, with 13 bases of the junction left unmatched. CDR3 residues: CASSEREKARGGTDTQYF. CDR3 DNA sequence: TGTGCCAGCAGTGAGCGGGAGAAGGCACGGGGGGGCACAGATACGCAGTATTTT.

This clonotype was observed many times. CDR3 sequence: CASSERGRGEKLFF. CDR3 DNA: TGTGCCAGCAGTGAGCGGGGGCGCGGGGAAAAACTGTTTTTT. This rearrangement joins TRBV25-1 to TRBJ1-4; D possibly corresponds to TRBD1 (6 bases). The V gene lost 3 bases and the J gene lost 8 bases, with 13 bases spanning the gap. The CDR3 is 14 amino acids. Germline CDR1 and CDR2: MGHDK and SYGVNS.

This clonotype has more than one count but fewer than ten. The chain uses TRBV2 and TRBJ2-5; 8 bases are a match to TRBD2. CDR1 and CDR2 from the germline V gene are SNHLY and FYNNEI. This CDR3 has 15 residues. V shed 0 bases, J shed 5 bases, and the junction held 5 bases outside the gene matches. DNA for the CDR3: TGTGCCAGCAGTGAAGCGCCCTTAGCGGGGGAGACCCAGTACTTC. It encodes CASSEAPLAGETQYF.

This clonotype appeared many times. CDR3 in amino acids: CASITAGYRGLGYTF. DNA of the CDR3: TGTGCCAGCATTACGGCGGGGTACCGGGGTCTTGGCTACACCTTC. The chain uses TRBV2 and TRBJ1-2; D not certain. The CDR3 is 15 amino acids. Deletions cut 7 bases from V and 7 bases from J, with 22 bases between. Germline V gene lookup returns CDR1 SNHLY and CDR2 FYNNEI.

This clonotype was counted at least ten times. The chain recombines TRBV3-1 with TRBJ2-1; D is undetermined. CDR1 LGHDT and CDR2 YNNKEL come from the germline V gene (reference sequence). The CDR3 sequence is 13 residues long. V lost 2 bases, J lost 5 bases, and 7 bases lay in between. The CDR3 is CASSQLPNNEQFF. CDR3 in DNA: TGTGCCAGCAGCCAATTGCCCAACAATGAGCAGTTCTTC.

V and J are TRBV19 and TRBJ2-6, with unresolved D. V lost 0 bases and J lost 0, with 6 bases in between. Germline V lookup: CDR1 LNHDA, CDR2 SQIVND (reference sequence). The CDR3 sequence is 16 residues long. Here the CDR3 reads CASSIDQSSGANVLTF. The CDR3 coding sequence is TGTGCCAGTAGTATAGACCAAAGCTCTGGGGCCAACGTCCTGACTTTC.

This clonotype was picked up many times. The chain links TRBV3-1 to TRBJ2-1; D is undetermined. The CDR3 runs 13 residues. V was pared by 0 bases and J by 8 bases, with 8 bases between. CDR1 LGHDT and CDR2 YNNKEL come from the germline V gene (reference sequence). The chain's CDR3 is CASSQELAHEQFF. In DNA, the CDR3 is TGTGCCAGCAGCCAAGAGTTGGCCCATGAGCAGTTCTTC.

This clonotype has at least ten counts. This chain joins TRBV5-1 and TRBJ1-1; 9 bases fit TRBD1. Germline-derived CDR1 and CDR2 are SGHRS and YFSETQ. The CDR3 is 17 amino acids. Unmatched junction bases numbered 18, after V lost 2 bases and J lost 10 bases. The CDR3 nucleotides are TGCGCCAGCAGCTTTAACCCCGGGACAGGGTGGGGGTATGGAGCTTTCTTT. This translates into CASSFNPGTGWGYGAFF.

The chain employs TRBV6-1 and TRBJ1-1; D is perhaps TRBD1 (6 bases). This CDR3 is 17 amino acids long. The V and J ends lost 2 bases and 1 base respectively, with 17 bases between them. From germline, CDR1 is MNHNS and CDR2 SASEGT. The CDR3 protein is CASSERRGAGRNTEAFF. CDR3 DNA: TGTGCCAGCAGTGAAAGGCGGGGGGCAGGGCGGAACACTGAAGCTTTCTTT.

The CDR3 is CASGQQETEAFF. The CDR3 coding sequence is TGTGCCAGCGGCCAACAGGAAACTGAAGCTTTCTTT. The rearrangement uses TRBV28 and TRBJ1-1, with a possible D match to TRBD1 (5 bases). The V gene's germline CDR1 is MDHEN and CDR2 SYDVKM. This CDR3 comprises 12 residues. The V end lost 8 bases, the J end lost 5 bases, and 12 bases lay between the germline ends.

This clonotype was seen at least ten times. The CDR3 nucleotides are TGCAGTGCCACATCCGGGGAGGCCTATGGCTACACCTTC. Its protein product is CSATSGEAYGYTF. The V gene is TRBV20-1, the J gene TRBJ1-2; D gene unclear. Per germline, CDR1 DFQATT and CDR2 SNEGSKA (reference sequence). The CDR3 is 13 residues long. Trimming removed 6 bases from V and 4 bases from J, with 15 bases in between.

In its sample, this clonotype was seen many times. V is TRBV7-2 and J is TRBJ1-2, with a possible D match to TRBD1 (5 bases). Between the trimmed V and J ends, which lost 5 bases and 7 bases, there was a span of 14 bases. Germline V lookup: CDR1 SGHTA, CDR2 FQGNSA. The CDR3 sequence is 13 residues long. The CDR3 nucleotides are TGTGCCAGCAGCCTACTGTCGGGGACTGGCTACACCTTC. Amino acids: CASSLLSGTGYTF.

Here the CDR3 reads CASSIGLAGQFF. Here the CDR3 DNA reads TGTGCCAGTAGTATAGGGCTAGCGGGACAGTTCTTC. The chain combines TRBV19 with TRBJ2-1, with 9 bases that match TRBD2. CDR3 length: 12 amino acids. V lost 1 base, J lost 13 bases, and 2 bases stayed unmatched. Per germline, CDR1 LNHDA and CDR2 SQIVND (reference sequence).

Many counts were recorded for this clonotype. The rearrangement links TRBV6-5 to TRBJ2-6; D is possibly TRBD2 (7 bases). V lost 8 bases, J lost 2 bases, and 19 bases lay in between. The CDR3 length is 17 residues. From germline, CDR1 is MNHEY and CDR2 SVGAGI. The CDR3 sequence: CASWRGPARPGANVLTF. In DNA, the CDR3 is TGTGCCAGCTGGCGGGGGCCTGCCCGGCCTGGGGCCAACGTCCTGACTTTC.

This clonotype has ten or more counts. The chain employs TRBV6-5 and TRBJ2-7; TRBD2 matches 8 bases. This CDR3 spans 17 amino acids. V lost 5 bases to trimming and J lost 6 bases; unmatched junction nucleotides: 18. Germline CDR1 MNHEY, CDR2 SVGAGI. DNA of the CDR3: TGTGCCAGCAGTCCCCCCTCCGGACTAGCAGGGTACGGCGAGCAGTACTTC. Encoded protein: CASSPPSGLAGYGEQYF.

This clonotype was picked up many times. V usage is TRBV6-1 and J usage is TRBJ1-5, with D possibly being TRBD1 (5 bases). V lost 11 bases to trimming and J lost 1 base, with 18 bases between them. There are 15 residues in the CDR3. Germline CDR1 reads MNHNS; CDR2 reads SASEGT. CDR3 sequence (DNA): TGTGCCGGCCAAAAAGGGGTTGGGAGCAATCAGCCCCAGCATTTT. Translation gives CAGQKGVGSNQPQHF.

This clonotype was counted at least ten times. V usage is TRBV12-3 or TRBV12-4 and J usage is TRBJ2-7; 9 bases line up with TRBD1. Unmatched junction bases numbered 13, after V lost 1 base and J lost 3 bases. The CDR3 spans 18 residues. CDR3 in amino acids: CASSLGRGGGQGSYEQYF. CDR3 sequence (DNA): TGTGCCAGCAGTTTAGGGAGGGGCGGGGGACAGGGCAGCTACGAGCAGTACTTC.

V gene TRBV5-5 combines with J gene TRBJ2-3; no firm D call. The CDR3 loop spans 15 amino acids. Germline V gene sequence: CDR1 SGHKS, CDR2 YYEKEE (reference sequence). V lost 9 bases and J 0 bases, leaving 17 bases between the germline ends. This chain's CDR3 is CATTLWSLSTDTQYF. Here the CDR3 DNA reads TGTGCCACCACTCTCTGGAGCTTGAGCACAGATACGCAGTATTTT.

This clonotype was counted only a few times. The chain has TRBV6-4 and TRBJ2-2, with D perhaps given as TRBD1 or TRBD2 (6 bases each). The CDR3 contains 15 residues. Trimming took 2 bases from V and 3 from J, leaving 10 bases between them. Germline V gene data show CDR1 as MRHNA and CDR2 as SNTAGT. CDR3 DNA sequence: TGTGCCAGCAGTGACGGGGGCGGGGACACCGGGGAGCTGTTTTTT. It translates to CASSDGGGDTGELFF.

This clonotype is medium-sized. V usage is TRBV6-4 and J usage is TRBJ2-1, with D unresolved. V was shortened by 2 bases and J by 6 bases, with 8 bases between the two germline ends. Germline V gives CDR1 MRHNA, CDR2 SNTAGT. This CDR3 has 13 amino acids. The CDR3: CASSDRDSNEQFF. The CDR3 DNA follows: TGTGCCAGCAGTGACAGGGATTCCAATGAGCAGTTCTTC.

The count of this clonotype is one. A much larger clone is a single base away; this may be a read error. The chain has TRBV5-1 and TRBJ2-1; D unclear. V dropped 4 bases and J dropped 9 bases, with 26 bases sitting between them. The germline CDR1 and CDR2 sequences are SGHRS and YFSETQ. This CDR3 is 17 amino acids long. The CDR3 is CASSLHDSRRLCGEQFF. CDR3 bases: TGCGCCAGCAGCCTACATGATAGTCGGCGGTTGTGTGGTGAGCAGTTCTTC.

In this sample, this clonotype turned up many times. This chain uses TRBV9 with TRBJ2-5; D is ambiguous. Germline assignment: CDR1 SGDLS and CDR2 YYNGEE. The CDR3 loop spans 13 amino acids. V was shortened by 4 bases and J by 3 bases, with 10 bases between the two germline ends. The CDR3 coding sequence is TGTGCCAGCAGCCCCCGTGGGGAAGAGACCCAGTACTTC. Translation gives CASSPRGEETQYF.

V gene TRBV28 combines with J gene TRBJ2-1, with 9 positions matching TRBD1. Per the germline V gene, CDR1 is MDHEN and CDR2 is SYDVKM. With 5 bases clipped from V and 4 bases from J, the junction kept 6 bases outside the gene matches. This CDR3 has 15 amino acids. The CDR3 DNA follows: TGTGCCAGCAGTCCGGGGACAGGGCCGTACAATGAGCAGTTCTTC. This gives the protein CASSPGTGPYNEQFF.

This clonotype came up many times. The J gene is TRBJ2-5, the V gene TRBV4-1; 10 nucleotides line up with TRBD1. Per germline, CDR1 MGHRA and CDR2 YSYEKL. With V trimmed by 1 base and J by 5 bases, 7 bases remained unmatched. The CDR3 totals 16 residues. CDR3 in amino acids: CASSQVFGTGAETQYF. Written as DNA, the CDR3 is TGCGCCAGCAGCCAAGTCTTCGGGACAGGGGCCGAGACCCAGTACTTC.

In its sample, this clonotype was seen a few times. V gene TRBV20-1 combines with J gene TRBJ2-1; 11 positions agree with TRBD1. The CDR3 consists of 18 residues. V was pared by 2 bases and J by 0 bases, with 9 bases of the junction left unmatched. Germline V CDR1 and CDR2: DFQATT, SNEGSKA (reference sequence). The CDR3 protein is CSARRGQGALLSYNEQFF. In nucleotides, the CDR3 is TGCAGTGCTAGACGAGGACAGGGGGCCCTTCTCTCCTACAATGAGCAGTTCTTC.

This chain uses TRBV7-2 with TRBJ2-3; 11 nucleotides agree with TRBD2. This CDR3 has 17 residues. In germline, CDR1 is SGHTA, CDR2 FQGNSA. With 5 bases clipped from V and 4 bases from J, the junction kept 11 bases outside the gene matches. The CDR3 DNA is TGTGCCAGCAGCCCAGGCTTAGCGGGGGGGCTTCCAGATACGCAGTATTTT. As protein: CASSPGLAGGLPDTQYF.

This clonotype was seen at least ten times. CDR3 sequence reads: CASSPAGGGKRVDTQYF. The DNA for the CDR3 is TGTGCCAGCAGTCCGGCCGGGGGGGGAAAGAGGGTGGATACGCAGTATTTT. The chain uses TRBV12-3 or TRBV12-4 and TRBJ2-3; 8 nucleotides line up with TRBD2. The CDR3 consists of 17 residues. With 5 bases clipped from V and 6 bases from J, the junction kept 16 bases outside the gene matches.

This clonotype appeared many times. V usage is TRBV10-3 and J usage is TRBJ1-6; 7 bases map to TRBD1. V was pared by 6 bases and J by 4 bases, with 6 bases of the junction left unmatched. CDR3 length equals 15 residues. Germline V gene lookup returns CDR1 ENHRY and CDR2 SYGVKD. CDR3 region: CAISNRGSYNSPLHF. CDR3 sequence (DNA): TGTGCCATCAGCAACAGGGGATCATATAATTCACCCCTCCACTTT.